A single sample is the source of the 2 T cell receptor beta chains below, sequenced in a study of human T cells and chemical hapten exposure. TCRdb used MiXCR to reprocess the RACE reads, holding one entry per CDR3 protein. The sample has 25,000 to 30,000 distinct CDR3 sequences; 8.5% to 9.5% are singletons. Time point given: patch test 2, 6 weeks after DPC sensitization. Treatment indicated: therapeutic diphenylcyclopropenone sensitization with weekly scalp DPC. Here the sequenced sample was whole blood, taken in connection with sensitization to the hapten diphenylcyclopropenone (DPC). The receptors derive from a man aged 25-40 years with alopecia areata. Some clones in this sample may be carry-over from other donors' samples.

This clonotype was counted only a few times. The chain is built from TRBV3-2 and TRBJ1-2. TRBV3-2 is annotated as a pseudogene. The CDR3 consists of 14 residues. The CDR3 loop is CASSQDGGSYGYTF. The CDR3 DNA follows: TGTGCCAGCAGCCAAGACGGAGGGAGCTATGGCTACACCTTC.

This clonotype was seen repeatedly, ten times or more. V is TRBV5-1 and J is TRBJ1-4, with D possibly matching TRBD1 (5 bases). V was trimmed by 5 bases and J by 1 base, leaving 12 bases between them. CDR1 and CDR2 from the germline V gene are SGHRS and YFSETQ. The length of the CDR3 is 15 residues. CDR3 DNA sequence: TGCGCCAGCAGTCCTTCGAGGGGAACTAATGAAAAACTGTTTTTT. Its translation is CASSPSRGTNEKLFF.